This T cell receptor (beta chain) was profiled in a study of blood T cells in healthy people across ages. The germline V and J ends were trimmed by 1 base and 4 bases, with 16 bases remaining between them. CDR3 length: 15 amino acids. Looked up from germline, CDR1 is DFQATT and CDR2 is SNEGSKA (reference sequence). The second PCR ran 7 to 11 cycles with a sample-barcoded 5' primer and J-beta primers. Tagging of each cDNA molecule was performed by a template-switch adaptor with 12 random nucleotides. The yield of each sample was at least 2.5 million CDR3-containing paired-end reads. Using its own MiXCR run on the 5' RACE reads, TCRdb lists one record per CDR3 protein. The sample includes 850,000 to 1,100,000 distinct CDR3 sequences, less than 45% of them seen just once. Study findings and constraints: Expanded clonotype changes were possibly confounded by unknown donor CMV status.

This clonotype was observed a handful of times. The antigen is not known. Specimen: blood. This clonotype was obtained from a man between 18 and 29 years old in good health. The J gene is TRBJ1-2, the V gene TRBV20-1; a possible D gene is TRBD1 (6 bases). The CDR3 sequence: CSARGSRGHFYGYTF. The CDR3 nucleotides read TGCAGTGCTAGAGGGAGCAGGGGCCACTTCTATGGCTACACCTTC.